This T cell receptor (beta chain) appears in the sequencing data of a study of CD8+CD57+ T cells in acquired aplastic anemia. The overall study: The study obtained an average of around 2.9 ug of DNA from sorted CD4+ and CD8+ cells.

Selection for sequencing was limited to patients who had shown CD8+CD57+ cell expansion by flow cytometry. All patients were therapy-naive when blood was sampled. The template used for profiling TCR beta VDJ and CDR3 was genomic DNA. TCRdb re-called the reads through MiXCR, storing one row per CDR3 protein. The sample shows more than 200,000 distinct CDR3 sequences, approximately 51% of them seen only once. V lost 2 bases and J lost 5; bases outside the gene matches: 8. The germline gives CDR1 DFQATT, CDR2 SNEGSKA (reference sequence). The CDR3 loop spans 15 amino acids. Sample: sorted CD4+, CD8+, or CD8+CD57+ T cells (not recorded which) from PBMCs. V usage is TRBV20-1 and J usage is TRBJ2-7; 11 bases are shared with TRBD1. This receptor was taken from a human donor with aplastic anemia. The CDR3 spells CSARNPGQGVHEQYF. CDR3 nucleotides: TGCAGTGCTAGAAACCCGGGACAGGGGGTCCACGAGCAGTACTTC.